The sequence of this T cell receptor (beta chain) was determined in a study of human T cells and chemical hapten exposure. Across the whole study: 2% DPC applied to a roughly 2 cm by roughly 2 cm arm area sensitized donors. Alopecia universalis, totalis or areata was present in patients who were mostly female.

In TCRdb, the RACE reads were re-called with MiXCR into one record per CDR3 protein. The sample lists 370,000 or so distinct CDR3 sequences, roughly 4.8% seen once, with approximately 2.1% in the top ten. Time point defined: patch test 1, 2 weeks after DPC sensitization. Treatment: therapeutic diphenylcyclopropenone sensitization with weekly scalp DPC. Blood sampling preceded each patch test application. The study drew its donors from alopecia patients who were 18 to 70 years old and suitable for DPC. This clonotype was counted between two and nine times. Germline CDR1 reads MDHEN; CDR2 reads SYDVKM. This CDR3 contains 16 residues. V was clipped by 9 bases and J by 6 bases; unmatched bases: 14.

V usage is TRBV28 and J usage is TRBJ2-7, with 13 bases matching TRBD2. This TCR came from a woman aged 45-60 years with alopecia areata. Some clones in this sample may be carry-over from other donors' samples. Here the sequenced sample was whole blood, taken in connection with sensitization to the hapten diphenylcyclopropenone (DPC). The CDR3, as DNA: TGTGCCAGTCTTACTTGGACTAGCGGGAGTCGCAGCGAGCAGTACTTC. Encoded protein: CASLTWTSGSRSEQYF.